One and the same sample provided the 9 T cell receptor beta chains below, sequenced in a study of shared clonotypes between healthy human individuals. The table came from immunoSEQ multiplex PCR; TCRdb's copy has only in-frame clones and leaves some out. This table holds 950,000 to 1,200,000 clones, roughly 80% found once. Input material: memory CD4+ T cells from PBMCs. Subset reported: CD45RA-negative fraction. These receptors originate from a man aged 18 to 35 in good health. Some clones in this sample may be carry-over from other donors' samples.

This chain joins TRBV18 and TRBJ2-1, with TRBD1 matching over 12 bases. The CDR3 consists of 16 residues. CDR1 and CDR2 (germline): KGHSH, LQKENI. With V trimmed by 2 bases and J by 4 bases, 3 bases remained unmatched. The CDR3 spells CASSPRDRGLYNEQFF. DNA of the CDR3: TGTGCCAGCTCACCAAGGGACAGGGGGCTATACAATGAGCAGTTCTTC.

The gene calls are TRBV28 and TRBJ2-1, with unresolved D. The germline gives CDR1 MDHEN, CDR2 SYDVKM. The CDR3 runs to 15 residues. V lost 8 bases, J lost 6 bases, and 20 bases lay in between. CDR3 coding DNA: TGTGCCAGCCGAAGCTCCCCCCCCGAGCTCAATGAGCAGTTCTTC. This translates into CASRSSPPELNEQFF.

This clone was counted once. The chain recombines TRBV28 with TRBJ1-3, with D possibly matching TRBD1 (5 bases). V shed 2 bases and J shed 2 bases, with 13 bases lying between them. This CDR3 has 16 amino acids. Per germline, CDR1 MDHEN and CDR2 SYDVKM. Here the CDR3 reads CASSLRDFPPGNTIYF. The CDR3 DNA sequence: TGTGCCAGCAGTTTACGGGACTTTCCGCCTGGAAACACCATATATTTT.

This chain uses TRBV2 with TRBJ2-2; the D is unclear. Between the trimmed V and J ends, which lost 5 bases and 7 bases, there was a span of 17 bases. Per germline, CDR1 SNHLY and CDR2 FYNNEI. The CDR3 extends over 15 amino acids. CDR3 nucleotide sequence: TGTGCCAGCAGTCGTAGTTTTGACTCGGGCGGGGAGCTGTTTTTT. Translated, it gives CASSRSFDSGGELFF.

The V gene is TRBV7-3, the J gene TRBJ2-3; TRBD2 agrees at 14 bases. V shed 4 bases and J 8 bases; nucleotides not matched to a gene: 5. The CDR3 consists of 15 residues. Germline V CDR1 and CDR2: SGHTA, FQGTGA. CDR3 DNA sequence: TGTGCCAGCAGCTCCACCGGACTAGCGGGAGGTACGCAGTATTTT. This codes for CASSSTGLAGGTQYF.

As to this clone: Distinct nucleotide sequences in the sample also encode this CDR3. The V and J genes are TRBV18 and TRBJ1-5, with no clear D. The length of the CDR3 is 13 residues. In germline, CDR1 is KGHSH, CDR2 LQKENI. Trimming removed 3 bases at V and 2 bases at J, with 5 bases between. The chain's CDR3 is CASSPAGNQPQHF. CDR3 sequence (DNA): TGTGCCAGCTCACCTGCAGGCAATCAGCCCCAGCATTTT.

The V call is TRBV18, the J call TRBJ2-4; possibly TRBD2 for D (7 bases). The CDR3 loop spans 13 amino acids. The ends were cut back, 3 bases at V and 8 bases at J, with 11 bases in the middle. CDR1 is KGHSH, CDR2 LQKENI, per germline. This CDR3 is CASSPGGGDIQYF. CDR3 coding DNA: TGTGCCAGCTCACCGGGAGGGGGGGACATTCAGTACTTC.

The chain combines TRBV7-9 with TRBJ1-5; 7 bases map to TRBD1. Germline V lookup: CDR1 SEHNR, CDR2 FQNEAQ (reference sequence). The CDR3 is made up of 14 amino acids. Trimming took 5 bases from V and 7 from J; bases not matched to a gene: 8. The chain's CDR3 is CASSAGGALQPQHF. The CDR3 DNA reads as TGTGCCAGCAGCGCAGGGGGGGCCCTACAGCCCCAGCATTTT.

J is TRBJ1-1 and V is TRBV5-6; D gene uncertain. This CDR3 spans 12 amino acids. Germline V gene lookup returns CDR1 SGHDT and CDR2 YYEEEE. Trimming cost V 4 bases and J 5 bases, with 9 bases left between them. CDR3 nucleotides: TGTGCCAGCAGCCGAATAGAGACTGAAGCTTTCTTT. Translated, it gives CASSRIETEAFF.